Listed here are 9 T cell receptor beta chains from one sample, sequenced in a study of OX40 agonist ivuxolimab in advanced cancers. Assay used: immunoSEQ multiplex PCR; TCRdb lists only in-frame clones, some missing. This sample has around 70,000 clones, with around 81% found just once. The material was CD4+ or CD8+ T cells sorted from blood, obtained in a trial of the OX40 agonist ivuxolimab. The receptors stem from an adult with an advanced solid tumor such as melanoma, head and neck, liver or kidney cancer.

V is TRBV7-9 and J is TRBJ1-1; 7 bases align to TRBD1. CDR3 length: 14 residues. Germline CDR1 SEHNR, CDR2 FQNEAQ (reference sequence). The ends lost 7 bases at V and 3 bases at J; junction bases unmatched: 8. This CDR3 reads CASIGDSGYTEAFF. The CDR3 nucleotides read TGTGCCAGCATCGGGGACAGTGGGTACACTGAAGCTTTCTTT.

The chain couples TRBV7-9 to TRBJ2-1, with 7 bases aligning to TRBD1. V lost 5 bases, J lost 10 bases, and 2 bases stayed unmatched. Germline assignment: CDR1 SEHNR and CDR2 FQNEAQ (reference sequence). The CDR3 is 11 amino acids. CDR3 amino acids: CASSRQGEQFF. As DNA, the CDR3 is TGTGCCAGCAGCCGACAGGGCGAGCAGTTCTTC.

This clone was recorded a few times. The chain couples TRBV5-1 to TRBJ2-1, with 7 bases aligning to TRBD2. The CDR3 consists of 15 residues. Germline CDR1 reads SGHRS; CDR2 reads YFSETQ. Germline trimming cut 5 bases from V and 0 bases from J; bases unmatched to any gene: 5. CDR3 bases: TGCGCCAGCAGTTCTAGCGGAGGCTCCTACAATGAGCAGTTCTTC. It encodes CASSSSGGSYNEQFF.

The chain combines TRBV4-2 with TRBJ2-7; TRBD1 matches at 7 bases. Looked up from germline, CDR1 is LGHNA and CDR2 is YNFKEQ. The CDR3 runs to 15 residues. Trimming at V came to 5 bases and at J to 3 bases, leaving 10 bases not matched to a gene. This CDR3 is CASSFRGGRNYEQYF. CDR3 DNA: TGTGCCAGCAGCTTCCGAGGGGGCCGAAACTACGAGCAGTACTTC.

This chain uses TRBV7-8 with TRBJ1-4; D remains ambiguous. The V end lost 2 bases, the J end lost 3 bases, and 10 bases lay between the germline ends. Germline V lookup: CDR1 SGHVS, CDR2 FQNEAQ. The CDR3 runs 15 residues. CDR3 in DNA: TGTGCCAGCAGCTTACATGAGTCAGCTAATGAAAAACTGTTTTTT. Protein: CASSLHESANEKLFF.

This chain joins TRBV20-1 and TRBJ2-1; D possibly corresponds to TRBD2 (5 bases). The germline CDR1 and CDR2 sequences are DFQATT and SNEGSKA (reference sequence). Trimming cost V 3 bases and J 6 bases, with 6 bases left between them. The CDR3 extends over 11 amino acids. The CDR3 reads CSARGSNEQFF. The CDR3 DNA reads as TGCAGTGCTAGGGGGAGCAATGAGCAGTTCTTC.

J is TRBJ2-2 and V is TRBV6-5; D is unclear. Trimming removed 5 bases from V and 3 bases from J, with 10 bases in between. CDR3 length: 14 residues. The germline V gene encodes CDR1 MNHEY and CDR2 SVGAGI. CDR3 sequence (DNA): TGTGCCAGCAGTCCGCGAGGTGACACCGGGGAGCTGTTTTTT. This codes for CASSPRGDTGELFF.

V usage is TRBV9 and J usage is TRBJ2-3; 10 positions match TRBD2. J lost 0 bases, V lost 0 bases, and 7 bases had no gene match. Germline CDR1 and CDR2: SGDLS and YYNGEE. The CDR3 is 18 residues long. Here the CDR3 DNA reads TGTGCCAGCAGCGTAGAAATGTTTAGCGGGAGGAGCACAGATACGCAGTATTTT. Its protein is CASSVEMFSGRSTDTQYF.

The chain links TRBV5-8 to TRBJ2-1; 9 bases map to TRBD1. The CDR3 runs 15 residues. With V trimmed by 3 bases and J by 4 bases, 5 bases remained unmatched. In germline, CDR1 is SGHTS, CDR2 YDEGEE. CDR3 nucleotides: TGTGCCAGCAGCTCCGGGACAGGGACTTACAATGAGCAGTTCTTC. Its translation: CASSSGTGTYNEQFF.